A single T cell receptor beta chain is shown here with its context. This CDR3 contains 17 residues. The V end lost 1 base, the J end lost 2 bases, and 17 bases lay between the germline ends. Germline-derived CDR1 and CDR2 are SGDLS and YYNGEE. Using its own MiXCR run on the 5' RACE reads, TCRdb lists one record per CDR3 protein. The sample holds around 30,000 distinct CDR3 sequences, 24% seen once. Sequencing input: memory CD4+ T cells sorted from blood. Sample subset: memory CD4+ T cells, CD4+CD45RO+CD25-. The origin of this receptor is a female donor with breast cancer. The chain has TRBV9 and TRBJ2-3; D is perhaps TRBD1 (5 bases). The CDR3 region is CASSVFEGVKNTDTQYF. The DNA of the CDR3 is TGTGCCAGCAGCGTATTCGAAGGGGTGAAGAACACAGATACGCAGTATTTT.